This T cell receptor (beta chain) stems from a study of cytomegalovirus exposure and HLA in healthy donors. Study findings and constraints: In a later analysis, specific HLA alleles were associated with 15,000 to 20,000 TCR beta sequences at a 0.05 false discovery rate.

This clone was detected a few times. Antigen unknown. Primers included in the PCR were 60 Vbeta and 13 Jbeta primers. Data came from immunoSEQ multiplex PCR; TCRdb stores just in-frame clones and leaves some out. The data show approximately 100,000 clones, over 9% seen once. The V gene's germline CDR1 is SEHNR and CDR2 FQNEAQ (reference sequence). V gave up 5 bases and J gave up 4 bases, with 12 bases separating them. The CDR3 sequence is 14 residues long. The sample consisted of PBMCs. The chain is built from TRBV7-9 and TRBJ2-1, with D maybe TRBD1 (6 bases). The TCR originated in a man aged 35 to 55 in good health and CMV-seropositive. The DNA for the CDR3 is TGTGCCAGCAGCGCCACCAGGGGTTACAATGAGCAGTTCTTC. This translates into CASSATRGYNEQFF. The full variable domain, in which reference TRBV7-9 and TRBJ2-1 provide the parts outside the CDR3, is DTGVSQNPRHKITKRGQNVTFRCDPISEHNRLYWYRQTLGQGPEFLTYFQNEAQLEKSRLLSDRFSAERPKGSFSTLEIQRTEQGDSAMYLCASSATRGYNEQFFGPGTRLTVL.